This T cell receptor (beta chain) was sequenced during a study of T cell responses to AZD1222 COVID-19 vaccine. The repertoire was sequenced with immunoSEQ multiplex PCR; TCRdb's copy has only in-frame clones and lacks some. Altogether approximately 120,000 clones are present, around 87% being singletons, with the ten largest covering roughly 10%. Trimming left V 3 bases short and J 5 bases short, with 22 bases between. This CDR3 region has 17 residues. Germline V lookup: CDR1 KGHSH, CDR2 LQKENI. This sequence originates from an adult in good health. The J gene is TRBJ2-5, the V gene TRBV18; D possibly corresponds to TRBD2 (6 bases). The sequences come from peripheral blood, collected on day 0 of AZD1222 vaccination. The CDR3 coding sequence is TGTGCCAGCTCACCTTCCCTCGTGACTAGGCGACGTGAGACCCAGTACTTC. Protein sequence: CASSPSLVTRRRETQYF.